This T cell receptor beta chain derives from a study of cytomegalovirus exposure and HLA in healthy donors. Study-level background: A previous analysis identified around 120 million unique TCR beta sequences derived from 180 million or so T cells.

This CDR3 spans 14 amino acids. With 5 bases clipped from V and 2 bases from J, the junction kept 7 bases outside the gene matches. Looked up from germline, CDR1 is SGHRS and CDR2 is YFSETQ. The sample holds one count of this clone. PCR involved 60 Vbeta and 13 Jbeta primers. Profiling relied on immunoSEQ multiplex PCR, and the TCRdb table lists in-frame clones only, not all of them. The sample shows roughly 100,000 clones, over 80% of them seen only once. Specimen: PBMCs. The gene calls are TRBV5-1 and TRBJ2-7, with 7 bases fitting TRBD1. The sequence was obtained from a man aged 40-49 years in good health and CMV-seronegative. As DNA, the CDR3 is TGCGCCAGCAGGCCTGACAGGGAAGCCTACGAGCAGTACTTC. It yields the protein CASRPDREAYEQYF.